This TCR beta chain derives from a study of shared clonotypes between healthy human individuals. Study at large: Contributing individuals were a couple of females and three males aged 18 to 49.

Broader study findings: Donor clonotype sharing was expected to depend on sequencing depth. On the whole, naive subsets had larger estimated richness than memory subsets had.

Turning to this clone: What it binds is unknown.

Original processing notes: Sequence data from immunoSEQ were junction-only and lacked quality scores; consequently, filtering differed. TCRdb's copy holds only in-frame clones and misses some; the assay was immunoSEQ multiplex PCR. The V and J calls and clone size come from that table; D and trimming were worked out from the DNA. Of just over 2,000,000 clones detected, over 85% appear once; the ten largest clones hold roughly 1%. Only CD45RO-negative cells positively selected for CCR7 counted as naive CD8 cells, so terminally differentiated effector memory CD45RA+ cells were excluded. Germline V gene data show CDR1 as SEHNR and CDR2 as FQNEAQ (reference sequence). The CDR3 runs 14 residues. V lost 4 bases, J lost 4 bases, and 10 bases lay in between.

This TCR was recovered from a young man in good health. The chain carries TRBV7-9 and TRBJ1-4; D remains ambiguous. The sequenced sample consisted of naive CD8+ T cells sorted from blood. This CDR3 is CASSSTVDNEKLFF. The CDR3 bases are TGTGCCAGCAGCTCGACGGTAGATAATGAAAAACTGTTTTTT.